The 21 T cell receptor beta chains listed next were all sequenced from one sample in a study of control samples from healthy donors and cancer patients. TCRdb's table, derived via immunoSEQ multiplex PCR, lists solely in-frame clones and lacks some. The table lists about 98,000 clones, roughly three quarters of them singletons, with about 10% in the top ten. Sequenced input: blood. The origin of the receptors is a woman in her 30s in good health.

The chain couples TRBV4-3 to TRBJ2-3, with 7 positions matching TRBD1. Germline V lookup: CDR1 LGHNA, CDR2 YSLEER. The CDR3 length is 17 residues. The ends lost 4 bases at V and 1 base at J; junction bases unmatched: 11. This CDR3 is CASSRDRVLWGTDTQYF. CDR3 nucleotide sequence: TGCGCCAGCAGCCGAGACAGGGTCCTCTGGGGCACAGATACGCAGTATTTT.

This rearrangement joins TRBV24-1 to TRBJ2-5; 8 bases match TRBD2. Germline V gives CDR1 KGHDR, CDR2 SFDVKD. J gave up 4 bases and V 9 bases, and 3 bases lay outside the gene matches. The CDR3 is 12 residues long. The CDR3: CATAGGGETQYF. The CDR3 DNA reads as TGTGCCACCGCGGGGGGTGGAGAGACCCAGTACTTC.

The chain employs TRBV3-1 (or the pseudogene TRBV3-2) and TRBJ1-5; D remains unclear. Looked up from germline, CDR1 is LGHDT and CDR2 is YNNKEL (reference sequence). V lost 1 base to trimming and J lost 2 bases, with 6 bases between them. CDR3 length: 14 amino acids. This CDR3 is CASSQAQGNQPQHF. CDR3 nucleotide sequence: TGTGCCAGCAGCCAAGCTCAGGGCAATCAGCCCCAGCATTTT.

This chain joins TRBV29-1 and TRBJ1-1; D is possibly TRBD1 (6 bases). Trimming shortened V by 8 bases and J by 0 bases, and 10 bases separated the two germline ends. The CDR3 extends over 12 amino acids. Germline values: CDR1 SQVTM, CDR2 ANQGSEA. CDR3 coding DNA: TGCAGCTTCAGGGGTATGAACACTGAAGCTTTCTTT. It specifies CSFRGMNTEAFF.

V usage is TRBV4-3 and J usage is TRBJ1-2, with D tentatively TRBD1 (5 bases). Trimming stripped 5 bases from V and 4 bases from J, with 8 bases between. CDR1 and CDR2 (germline): LGHNA, YSLEER. The CDR3 sequence is 12 residues long. The CDR3 sequence: CASSAGLYGYTF. Here the CDR3 DNA reads TGCGCCAGCAGCGCGGGGCTCTATGGCTACACCTTC.

The table lists this clone with a count of one. The chain is built from TRBV10-1 and TRBJ2-7; 13 bases are a match to TRBD2. The V segment lost 0 bases and the J segment 1 base; nucleotides outside the gene matches: 0. Looked up from germline, CDR1 is WNHNN and CDR2 is SYGVQD (reference sequence). The CDR3 covers 16 residues. For the CDR3, the DNA is TGCGCCAGCAGTGAGTCGGGACTAGCGGGATCCTACGAGCAGTACTTC. This translates into CASSESGLAGSYEQYF.

The chain has TRBV6-2 or TRBV6-3 and TRBJ2-5; 9 nucleotides match TRBD2. Losses at the gene ends were 4 bases for V and 4 bases for J; bases not matched to a gene: 13. This CDR3 contains 17 residues. Germline V gives CDR1 MNHEY, CDR2 SVGEGT. DNA of the CDR3: TGTGCCAGCAGTTCCCCAAATCAAGCGGGGGGCCGAGAGACCCAGTACTTC. As protein: CASSSPNQAGGRETQYF.

V usage is TRBV30 and J usage is TRBJ2-7, with D tentatively TRBD2 (6 bases). CDR1 is GTSNPN, CDR2 SVGIG, per germline (reference sequence). This CDR3 comprises 12 residues. V lost 8 bases to trimming and J lost 2 bases, with 13 bases between them. The CDR3 region has the DNA TGTGCCGGACGGGACTCCCCCTACGAGCAGTACTTC. It translates to CAGRDSPYEQYF.

The gene calls are TRBV7-2 and TRBJ2-6; no firm D call. Germline V CDR1 and CDR2: SGHTA, FQGNSA. Trimming cost V 4 bases and J 2 bases, with 6 bases left between them. The CDR3 totals 14 residues. The CDR3 protein is CASSSGTGANVLTF. The CDR3 DNA follows: TGTGCCAGCAGCTCCGGTACTGGGGCCAACGTCCTGACTTTC.

The V and J genes are TRBV7-2 and TRBJ2-2; D unresolved. The germline V and J ends were trimmed by 0 bases and 7 bases, with 6 bases remaining between them. Per germline, CDR1 SGHTA and CDR2 FQGNSA. The CDR3 length is 13 residues. CDR3 in amino acids: CASSLALVGELFF. The CDR3 DNA reads TGTGCCAGCAGCTTAGCGCTGGTCGGGGAGCTGTTTTTT.

The V gene is TRBV19, the J gene TRBJ2-1; 8 bases are a match to TRBD2. The germline CDR1 and CDR2 sequences are LNHDA and SQIVND (reference sequence). V gave up 1 base and J gave up 7 bases; unmatched junction bases: 9. The CDR3 is made up of 16 amino acids. The CDR3 nucleotides are TGTGCCAGTAGTATAGTAAGGACGGGGGGGCTTAATGAGCAGTTCTTC. Its translation is CASSIVRTGGLNEQFF.

V gene TRBV30 combines with J gene TRBJ2-1, with D unclear. Trimming took 0 bases from V and 2 from J, leaving 2 bases between them. This CDR3 contains 12 residues. CDR1 and CDR2 (germline): GTSNPN, SVGIG (reference sequence). The CDR3 spells CAWSVPYNEQFF. The CDR3 DNA reads as TGTGCCTGGAGTGTGCCCTACAATGAGCAGTTCTTC. The variable domain in full, completed from reference TRBV30 and TRBJ2-1, reads SQTIHQWPATLVQPVGSPLSLECTVEGTSNPNLYWYRQAAGRGLQLLFYSVGIGQISSEVPQNLSASRPQDRQFILSSKKLLLSDSGFYLCAWSVPYNEQFFGPGTRLTVL.

The rearrangement links TRBV7-3 to TRBJ1-2, with TRBD1 identical over 10 bases. The germline V gene encodes CDR1 SGHTA and CDR2 FQGTGA. The CDR3 loop spans 15 amino acids. Germline trimming cut 2 bases from V and 5 bases from J; bases unmatched to any gene: 5. Written as DNA, the CDR3 is TGTGCCAGCAGCTTAGGGACAGGGGCGTCTTATGGCTACACCTTC. This translates into CASSLGTGASYGYTF.

This chain joins TRBV29-1 and TRBJ1-2; D gene uncertain. The V end was cut by 0 bases, the J end by 2 bases, with 13 bases between. The CDR3 contains 15 residues. CDR1 and CDR2 (germline): SQVTM, ANQGSEA. CDR3 sequence reads: CSVEDSATKNYGYTF. CDR3 in DNA: TGCAGCGTTGAAGATAGTGCGACAAAAAACTATGGCTACACCTTC.

The chain employs TRBV10-3 and TRBJ1-6; D ambiguous. Trimming shortened V by 10 bases and J by 6 bases, and 16 bases separated the two germline ends. The CDR3 loop spans 14 amino acids. The germline gives CDR1 ENHRY, CDR2 SYGVKD. The CDR3 spells CASLNPVGNSPLHF. As DNA, the CDR3 is TGTGCCAGCCTTAATCCGGTGGGTAATTCACCCCTCCACTTT.

The chain has TRBV2 and TRBJ1-5; D gene ambiguous. The length of the CDR3 is 15 residues. Germline V gene sequence: CDR1 SNHLY, CDR2 FYNNEI. V was clipped by 3 bases and J by 0 bases, with 9 bases between them. CDR3 in DNA: TGTGCCAGCAGTGATCTTAGGCTTAGCAATCAGCCCCAGCATTTT. This gives the protein CASSDLRLSNQPQHF. Filled out from reference TRBV2 and TRBJ1-5, the complete variable domain reads EPEVTQTPSHQVTQMGQEVILRCVPISNHLYFYWYRQILGQKVEFLVSFYNNEISEKSEIFDDQFSVERPDGSNFTLKIRSTKLEDSAMYFCASSDLRLSNQPQHFGDGTRLSIL.

This clone showed up just once. The chain recombines TRBV6-5 with TRBJ2-7; TRBD1 agrees at 7 bases. The CDR3 has 15 amino acids. V lost 6 bases and J lost 2; bases outside the gene matches: 10. CDR1 is MNHEY and CDR2 is SVGAGI in the germline V gene. The DNA for the CDR3 is TGTGCCAGCAGAACGACCAGGGGGACCACCTACGAGCAGTACTTC. Translated: CASRTTRGTTYEQYF.

This clone was seen more than once but under ten times. The chain employs TRBV3-1 (or the pseudogene TRBV3-2) and TRBJ2-2, with D unresolved. V lost 1 base to trimming and J lost 5 bases, with 8 bases between them. This CDR3 has 14 amino acids. Germline V lookup: CDR1 LGHDT, CDR2 YNNKEL (reference sequence). CDR3 loop: CASSQGEATGELFF. The CDR3 DNA follows: TGTGCCAGCAGCCAAGGTGAGGCGACCGGGGAGCTGTTTTTT.

This clone was seen more than once but under ten times. This chain uses TRBV4-3 with TRBJ1-3, with D tentatively TRBD1 (6 bases). The CDR3 consists of 16 residues. Germline-derived CDR1 and CDR2 are LGHNA and YSLEER. V lost 3 bases and J lost 5, with 17 bases in between. The CDR3 here is CASSQSSRGTRNTIYF. DNA of the CDR3: TGCGCCAGCAGCCAGTCGAGCAGGGGAACCCGAAACACCATATATTTT.

The chain links TRBV12-3 or TRBV12-4 to TRBJ1-2, with D unclear. There are 13 residues in the CDR3. V shed 6 bases and J shed 0 bases, with 8 bases lying between them. The CDR3 nucleotides read TGTGCCAGCAGGTCCACCACTAACTATGGCTACACCTTC. Residues: CASRSTTNYGYTF.

V gene TRBV19 combines with J gene TRBJ2-5, with D possibly matching TRBD1 (7 bases). The V gene's germline CDR1 is LNHDA and CDR2 SQIVND (reference sequence). Trimming pared 7 bases from V and 5 bases from J, leaving 20 bases between. The CDR3 consists of 15 residues. CDR3 in DNA: TGTGCCAGTACCCCCTCAGGGGGGCGCGATGAGACCCAGTACTTC. It specifies CASTPSGGRDETQYF.